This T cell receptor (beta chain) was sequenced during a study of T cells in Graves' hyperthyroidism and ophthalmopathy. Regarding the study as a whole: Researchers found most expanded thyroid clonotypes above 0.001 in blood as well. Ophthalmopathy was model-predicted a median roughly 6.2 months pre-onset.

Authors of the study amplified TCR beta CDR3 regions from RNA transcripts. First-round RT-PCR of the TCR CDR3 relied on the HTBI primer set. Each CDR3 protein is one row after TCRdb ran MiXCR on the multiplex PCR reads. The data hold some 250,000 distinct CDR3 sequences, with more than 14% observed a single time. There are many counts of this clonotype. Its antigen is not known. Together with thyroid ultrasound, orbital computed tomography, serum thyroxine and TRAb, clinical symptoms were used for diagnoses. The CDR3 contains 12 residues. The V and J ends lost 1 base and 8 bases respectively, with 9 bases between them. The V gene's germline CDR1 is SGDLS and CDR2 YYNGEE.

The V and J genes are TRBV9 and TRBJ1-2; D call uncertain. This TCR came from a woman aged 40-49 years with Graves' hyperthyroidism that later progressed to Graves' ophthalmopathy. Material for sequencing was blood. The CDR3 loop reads CASSVYSTGYTF. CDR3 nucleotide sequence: TGTGCCAGCAGCGTATACTCAACCGGCTACACCTTC.